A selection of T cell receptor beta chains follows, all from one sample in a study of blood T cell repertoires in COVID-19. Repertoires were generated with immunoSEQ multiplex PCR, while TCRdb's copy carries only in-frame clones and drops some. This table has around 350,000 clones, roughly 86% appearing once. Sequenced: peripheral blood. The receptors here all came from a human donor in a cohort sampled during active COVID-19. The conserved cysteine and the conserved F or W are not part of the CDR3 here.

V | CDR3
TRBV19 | ASSVKPSNYGYT
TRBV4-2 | ASSHGQGNSGNTIY
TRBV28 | ASSPRTSGNEQF
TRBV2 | ASREGRQYNEQF
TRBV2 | ASSERDTRLSYEQY
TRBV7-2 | ASSLPSGGTPAYEQY
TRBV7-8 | ASSLAREGPGTQY
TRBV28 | ASAQGADYGYT
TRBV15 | ATSRGGQGGTEAF
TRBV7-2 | ASSLEAGHNEQF
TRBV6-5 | ASSTTGDYGYT
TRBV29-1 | SVQAEAF
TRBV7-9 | ATENRDSARNTIY
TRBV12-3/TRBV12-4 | ASSFYPYEQY
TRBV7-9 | ASSPPTGEEKLF
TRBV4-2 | ASSQETLAGGPYEQY
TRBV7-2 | ASSLVAGVYEQY
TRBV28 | ASRYGGRDGYT
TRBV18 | ASSPLGEASSPLH
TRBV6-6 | ASSYLQGVAGEQY
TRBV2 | ASNRDNQETQY
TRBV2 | ASSARFSTDTQY
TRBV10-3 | AITSGPNEKLF
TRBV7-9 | ASSPRQGDGYT
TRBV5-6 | ASSLGLGGETQY
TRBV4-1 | ASSHPGTSASDEQY
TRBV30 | AWSKAGTYNEQF
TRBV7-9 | ASSLGGTGSRGYT
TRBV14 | ASSPGLYGYEQY
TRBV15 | ATSGSSGRASVFDEQF
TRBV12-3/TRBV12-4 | ASSTSREGEQY